These T cell receptor beta chains were read from a single sample in a study of OX40 agonist ivuxolimab in advanced cancers. Profiled with immunoSEQ multiplex PCR; TCRdb holds only in-frame clones, not every one. The repertoire holds tens of thousands of clones, with about 91% as singletons. The sample was CD4+ or CD8+ T cells sorted from blood, taken in a trial of the OX40 agonist ivuxolimab. These receptors were obtained from an adult with an advanced solid tumor such as melanoma, head and neck, liver or kidney cancer. CDR3s include the opening cysteine and the closing phenylalanine or tryptophan. A D gene is named only where the DNA matches it firmly. The size of a clone is reported for some rows only, either as once, few or many, or as a class for expanded clones.

j_call v_call clone_size d_call cdr3_length cdr3_nt cdr3_aa
TRBJ2-3 TRBV4-1 . TRBD2 19 TGCGCCAGCAGCCAAAGAGGATGGCTAGCGGGAGGTTTAGGAGATACGCAGTATTTT CASSQRGWLAGGLGDTQYF
TRBJ1-2 TRBV28 . TRBD1 16 TGTGCCAGCAGTTTAGGGACAGGGGGGACTCGGTATGGCTACACCTTC CASSLGTGGTRYGYTF
TRBJ2-3 TRBV7-2 . . 14 TGTGCCAGCAGCTTAGAGGTCCTAATCAGTACGCAGTATTTT CASSLEVLISTQYF
TRBJ1-2 TRBV6-4 . TRBD1 14 TGTGCCAGCAAGACTAGACAGGGGGACTATGGCTACACCTTC CASKTRQGDYGYTF
TRBJ2-5 TRBV6-6 . . 12 TGTGCCAGCAAGGCAGGAGGGGAGACCCAGTACTTC CASKAGGETQYF
TRBJ2-4 TRBV9 . . 13 TGTGCCAGCAGCGTAGATATTGAAGGCATTCAGTACTTC CASSVDIEGIQYF
TRBJ1-1 TRBV28 . . 13 TGTGCCAGCAGCTTCGCAACGAACACTGAAGCTTTCTTT CASSFATNTEAFF
TRBJ1-2 TRBV29-1 . . 12 TGCAGCGTTAGGACATCTAACCATGGCTACACCTTC CSVRTSNHGYTF
TRBJ2-4 TRBV5-1 . . 16 TGCGCCAGCAGCCTGGGGGTTGTACTGGCCAAAAACATTCAGTACTTC CASSLGVVLAKNIQYF
TRBJ2-7 TRBV6-1 . . 15 TGTGCCAGCAGTGATGTGGGGACGCTTACCTACGAGCAGTACTTC CASSDVGTLTYEQYF
TRBJ2-2 TRBV11-2 . . 16 TGTGCCAGCATCGGCCAGAGAGCGGGGAACACCGGGGAGCTGTTTTTT CASIGQRAGNTGELFF
TRBJ2-3 TRBV10-3 . TRBD2 15 TGTGCCATCACACAGGGACTAGCGGGAGCGAATACGCAGTATTTT CAITQGLAGANTQYF
TRBJ2-1 TRBV18 . TRBD2 18 TGTGCCAGCTCACCCCCGGGACTAGCGGGGGTCCAATACAATGAGCAGTTCTTC CASSPPGLAGVQYNEQFF
TRBJ2-2 TRBV7-2 . . 14 TGTGCCAGCAGCTTAGATTGGAACACCGGGGAGCTGTTTTTT CASSLDWNTGELFF
TRBJ2-2 TRBV19 . . 19 TGTGCCAGTAGTATTCGGCAGGGTAACACCATAATTAACACCGGGGAGCTGTTTTTT CASSIRQGNTIINTGELFF
TRBJ1-2 TRBV6-1 . TRBD1 14 TGTGCCAGCAGTGAACCCGGGACAGGGTATGGCTACACCTTC CASSEPGTGYGYTF
TRBJ2-3 TRBV7-2 . TRBD2 14 TGTGCCAGCAGCTTAACTAGCGGGAGGGATACGCAGTATTTT CASSLTSGRDTQYF
TRBJ1-1 TRBV5-1 . . 13 TGCGCCAGCAGCTTGGCGGGTAACACTGAAGCTTTCTTT CASSLAGNTEAFF
TRBJ2-7 TRBV6-1 . TRBD1 13 TGTGCCAGCAGGCCCACAGGGGGCTACGAGCAGTACTTC CASRPTGGYEQYF
TRBJ2-7 TRBV9 . TRBD1 15 TGTGCCAGCAGCGTATCCGGGACAGGCGACTACGAGCAGTACTTC CASSVSGTGDYEQYF
TRBJ2-7 TRBV6-1 few TRBD1 13 TGTGCCAGCAGTCCCCGACAGGGATACGAGCAGTACTTC CASSPRQGYEQYF
TRBJ1-1 TRBV2 . . 14 TGTGCCAGCGGGCAAACGGTCATGAACACTGAAGCTTTCTTT CASGQTVMNTEAFF
TRBJ1-2 TRBV5-4 few . 13 TGTGCCAGCAGCTTGGCCCAGGGCTATGGCTACACCTTC CASSLAQGYGYTF
TRBJ2-1 TRBV18 . TRBD1 13 TGTGCCAGCTCACTAGGACAGGGAGAAGAGCAGTTCTTC CASSLGQGEEQFF
TRBJ1-1 TRBV11-2 once . 12 TGTGCCAGCAGCCTGGGAGGGCCTGAAGCTTTCTTT CASSLGGPEAFF
TRBJ1-6 TRBV4-1 . . 19 TGCGCCAGCAGCCAAAGGGACAATTCGGGGCTCTCCTATAATTCACCCCTCCACTTT CASSQRDNSGLSYNSPLHF
TRBJ2-2 TRBV7-2 few . 17 TGTGCCAGCAGCTTAGTTGGAGGAGCGGGGAACACCGGGGAGCTGTTTTTT CASSLVGGAGNTGELFF
TRBJ1-1 TRBV10-3 . . 11 TGTGCCACGTCGACGGCATTTGAAGCTTTCTTT CATSTAFEAFF
TRBJ2-3 TRBV6-1 . TRBD2 15 TGTGCCAGCAGAGAACCGGGACTAGCGTTAGATACGCAGTATTTT CASREPGLALDTQYF
TRBJ2-7 TRBV28 . TRBD1 14 TGTGCCAGCATCTCGGGACAGAGTTCGTACGAGCAGTACTTC CASISGQSSYEQYF
TRBJ2-5 TRBV5-1 . TRBD1 15 TGCGCCAGCAGCTTCCCAGGGACAGCCGAAGAGACCCAGTACTTC CASSFPGTAEETQYF
TRBJ2-7 TRBV28 . . 12 TGTGCCAGCAGTTTATGGAAATACGAGCAGTACTTC CASSLWKYEQYF
TRBJ2-3 TRBV5-6 . TRBD2 14 TGTGCCAGCAATGGCGGGAGAAGCACAGATACGCAGTATTTT CASNGGRSTDTQYF
TRBJ1-1 TRBV7-8 . TRBD1 17 TGTGCCAGCAGCCCTCGGGACAGGGGTTGGGGGAACACTGAAGCTTTCTTT CASSPRDRGWGNTEAFF